Reported below is one TCR beta chain. The source of the sample is a study of blood T cell repertoires in COVID-19. Using immunoSEQ multiplex PCR, the repertoire was profiled, and TCRdb retains in-frame clones only, with some absent. This sample has some 130,000 clones, with 75% to 90% found just once. Germline CDR1 LNHDA, CDR2 SQIVND (reference sequence). This CDR3 contains 14 residues. Trimming left V 3 bases short and J 7 bases short, with 15 bases between. The specimen sequenced was peripheral blood. The rearrangement links TRBV19 to TRBJ1-2; maybe TRBD1 (6 bases). This clonotype originated in a woman aged 45-65 years who had recovered from COVID-19. Written as DNA, the CDR3 is TGTGCCAGTAGTATCCAGACAGGTGCTTCTGGCTACACCTTC. It specifies CASSIQTGASGYTF.